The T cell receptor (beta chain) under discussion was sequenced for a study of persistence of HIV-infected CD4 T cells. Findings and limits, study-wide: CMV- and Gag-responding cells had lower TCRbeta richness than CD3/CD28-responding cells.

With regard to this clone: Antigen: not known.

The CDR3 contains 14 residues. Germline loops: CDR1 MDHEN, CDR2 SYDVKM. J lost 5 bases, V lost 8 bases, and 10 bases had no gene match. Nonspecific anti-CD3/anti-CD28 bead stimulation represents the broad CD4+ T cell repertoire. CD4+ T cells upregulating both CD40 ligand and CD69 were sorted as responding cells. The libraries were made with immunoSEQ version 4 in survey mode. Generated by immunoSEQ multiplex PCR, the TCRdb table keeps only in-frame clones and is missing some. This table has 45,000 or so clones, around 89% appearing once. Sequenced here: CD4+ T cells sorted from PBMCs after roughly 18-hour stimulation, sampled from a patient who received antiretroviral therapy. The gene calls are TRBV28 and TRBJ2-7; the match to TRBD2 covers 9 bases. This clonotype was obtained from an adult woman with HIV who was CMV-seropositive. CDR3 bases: TGTGCCAGCTCCCTCGAGCGGGGGGCGGACGAGCAGTACTTC. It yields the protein CASSLERGADEQYF.